These 13 T cell receptor beta chains originate from one sample sequenced in a study of CD8 T cells in ankylosing spondylitis. These receptors' antigens are unknown. From the 5' RACE reads, TCRdb called clonotypes with MiXCR, one entry per CDR3 protein. The sample consists of about 130,000 distinct CDR3 sequences, roughly 17% of them appearing once. Study results and caveats: About eight highly homologous variants made up a TCR beta motif that seemed to typify ankylosing spondylitis blood.

Sequenced input: blood, either unsorted or a sorted T cell fraction (not recorded which). The receptor set was obtained from a male donor with ankylosing spondylitis.

The chain joins TRBV4-1 to TRBJ1-6; possibly TRBD1 for D (6 bases). Looked up from germline, CDR1 is MGHRA and CDR2 is YSYEKL. V was cut by 0 bases and J by 9 bases, with 12 bases left in between. The CDR3 is 15 amino acids. The CDR3 reads CASSQEWKGVSPLHF. The CDR3 nucleotides read TGCGCCAGCAGCCAAGAGTGGAAGGGGGTTTCACCCCTCCACTTT.

In DNA, the CDR3 is TGTGCCAGCAGTTACTCCAACAGCTACAATGAGCAGTTCTTC. Translated: CASSYSNSYNEQFF. The chain is built from TRBV6-5 and TRBJ2-1, with D hard to call. Germline V gene data show CDR1 as MNHEY and CDR2 as SVGAGI. Trimming left V 0 bases short and J 3 bases short, with 6 bases between. This CDR3 is 14 amino acids long.

This clonotype was observed at least ten times. This sequence joins TRBV29-1 and TRBJ2-7; the D gene is possibly TRBD1 (6 bases). This CDR3 has 12 amino acids. With 6 bases removed from V and 3 bases from J, the gap between germline ends came to 12 bases. CDR1 and CDR2 (germline): SQVTM, ANQGSEA. This CDR3 is CSVQDSYYEQYF. For the CDR3, the DNA is TGCAGCGTCCAGGACAGTTACTACGAGCAGTACTTC.

This chain links TRBV7-3 with TRBJ2-3; D is ambiguous. The CDR3 is 13 residues long. V was trimmed by 0 bases and J by 4 bases, leaving 5 bases between them. The germline gives CDR1 SGHTA, CDR2 FQGTGA. The CDR3 DNA sequence: TGTGCCAGCAGCTTAACTCTCGCAGATACGCAGTATTTT. Residues: CASSLTLADTQYF.

This clonotype was observed a handful of times. The chain combines TRBV6-2 or TRBV6-3 with TRBJ2-7, with TRBD2 as a possible D gene (5 bases). V was pared by 3 bases and J by 0 bases, with 6 bases between. CDR3 length: 13 amino acids. CDR1 and CDR2 from the germline V gene are MNHEY and SVGEGT. Here the CDR3 DNA reads TGTGCCAGCAGTTATACTAGCTCCTACGAGCAGTACTTC. As protein: CASSYTSSYEQYF.

This clonotype showed up just a few times. The chain joins TRBV9 to TRBJ2-2; D might be TRBD2 (5 bases). V lost 0 bases and J 6 bases, leaving 15 bases between the germline ends. This CDR3 region has 16 residues. Per the germline V gene, CDR1 is SGDLS and CDR2 is YYNGEE. This chain's CDR3 is CASSVAFGVRSGELFF. CDR3 bases: TGTGCCAGCAGCGTAGCTTTCGGGGTTCGATCCGGGGAGCTGTTTTTT.

This clonotype was seen a few times. This chain joins TRBV27 and TRBJ2-7; 9 positions agree with TRBD2. Per the germline V gene, CDR1 is MNHEY and CDR2 is SMNVEV (reference sequence). CDR3 length equals 14 residues. Trimming cost V 6 bases and J 4 bases; bases outside gene matches: 7. The CDR3 DNA is TGTGCCAGCAGCTCGGGCGGGAGGGCTTACGAGCAGTACTTC. Translation gives CASSSGGRAYEQYF.

The chain carries TRBV27 and TRBJ2-1; 11 nucleotides agree with TRBD2. Looked up from germline, CDR1 is MNHEY and CDR2 is SMNVEV (reference sequence). Trimming removed 6 bases from V and 3 bases from J; junction bases left unmatched: 4. CDR3 length: 15 residues. CDR3 sequence reads: CASRTGLADYNEQFF. CDR3 nucleotides: TGTGCCAGCAGAACGGGACTAGCGGACTACAATGAGCAGTTCTTC.

This clonotype came up many times. This rearrangement joins TRBV5-1 to TRBJ2-7; D not certain. Germline V gives CDR1 SGHRS, CDR2 YFSETQ. The CDR3 contains 13 residues. Trimming took off 0 bases at V and 1 base at J, with 5 bases between the two ends. This CDR3 is CASSLVNSYEQYF. CDR3 bases: TGCGCCAGCAGCTTGGTTAATTCCTACGAGCAGTACTTC.

The CDR3 sequence: CASSSRTFDTGELFF. Written as DNA, the CDR3 is TGTGCCAGCAGTTCGCGGACTTTCGACACCGGGGAGCTGTTTTTT. This chain joins TRBV28 and TRBJ2-2; weak D call: TRBD2 (5 bases). The CDR3 runs to 15 residues. From germline, CDR1 is MDHEN and CDR2 SYDVKM. The V end lost 4 bases, the J end lost 3 bases, and 12 bases lay between the germline ends.

This clonotype occurred many times. V usage is TRBV27 and J usage is TRBJ1-5, with D tentatively TRBD1 (5 bases). Trimming cost V 2 bases and J 1 base, with 9 bases left between them. Germline V lookup: CDR1 MNHEY, CDR2 SMNVEV (reference sequence). The CDR3 is made up of 15 amino acids. In DNA, the CDR3 is TGTGCCAGCAGTTTAGACAGATCGAGCAATCAGCCCCAGCATTTT. Encoded protein: CASSLDRSSNQPQHF.

This clonotype showed up just a few times. J is TRBJ1-6 and V is TRBV27, with a tentative D call TRBD1 (5 bases). V lost 4 bases to trimming and J lost 8 bases, with 15 bases between them. The germline V gene has CDR1 MNHEY and CDR2 SMNVEV (reference sequence). This CDR3 is built from 15 residues. The CDR3 sequence: CASSSPGTYDSPLHF. The DNA for the CDR3 is TGTGCCAGCAGTTCCCCCGGGACTTATGATTCACCCCTCCACTTT.

Comments on this clonotype: No conserved phenylalanine or tryptophan is present at the end of the CDR3, so a read error is the likely explanation. The chain carries TRBV10-3 and TRBJ2-3; D may match TRBD1 or TRBD2 (6 bases each). This CDR3 contains 12 residues. V was trimmed by 3 bases and J by 6 bases, leaving 7 bases between them. From germline, CDR1 is ENHRY and CDR2 SYGVKD. CDR3 in DNA: TGTGCCATCAGTGAAGGGGGGGATACGCAGTATTTA. Amino acid sequence: CAISEGGDTQYL.